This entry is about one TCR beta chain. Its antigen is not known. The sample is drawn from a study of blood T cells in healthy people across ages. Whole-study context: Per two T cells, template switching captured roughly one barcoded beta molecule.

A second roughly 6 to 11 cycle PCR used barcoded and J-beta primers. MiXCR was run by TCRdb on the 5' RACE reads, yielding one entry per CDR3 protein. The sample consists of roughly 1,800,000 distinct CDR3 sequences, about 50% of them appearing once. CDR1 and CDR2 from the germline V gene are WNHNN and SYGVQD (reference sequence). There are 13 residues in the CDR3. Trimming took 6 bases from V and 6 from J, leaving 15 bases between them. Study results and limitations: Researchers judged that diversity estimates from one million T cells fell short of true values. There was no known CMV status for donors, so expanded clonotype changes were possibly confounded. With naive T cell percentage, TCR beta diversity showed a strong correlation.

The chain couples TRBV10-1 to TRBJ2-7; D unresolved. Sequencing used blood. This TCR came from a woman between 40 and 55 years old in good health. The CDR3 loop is CASRESGTVEQYF. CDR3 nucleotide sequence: TGCGCCAGCAGAGAAAGTGGTACCGTCGAGCAGTACTTC.